These 18 T cell receptor beta chains were sequenced from one sample in a study of shared clonotypes between healthy human individuals. Repertoires were generated with immunoSEQ multiplex PCR, while TCRdb's copy carries only in-frame clones and drops some. The repertoire holds over a million clones, roughly 95% seen once, with over 1% in the top ten. Input material: naive CD4+ T cells sorted from blood. Subset specified: CD45RA+ positively selected. Receptors were obtained from a man aged 25-45 years in good health.

The rearrangement links TRBV5-4 to TRBJ1-1; D unclear. CDR3 length: 14 amino acids. Per the germline V gene, CDR1 is SGHNT and CDR2 is YYREEE (reference sequence). Trimming took 4 bases from V and 4 from J, leaving 14 bases between them. The CDR3 DNA is TGTGCCAGCAGCGCCGTGGCAGCCGCCACTGAAGCTTTCTTT. Translated: CASSAVAAATEAFF.

The chain has TRBV2 and TRBJ2-7; D uncertain. Per germline, CDR1 SNHLY and CDR2 FYNNEI. The V and J ends lost 2 bases and 2 bases respectively, with 13 bases between them. The CDR3 is 15 amino acids. The CDR3 region is CASSESDGTAYEQYF. CDR3 DNA sequence: TGTGCCAGCAGTGAAAGCGACGGAACAGCCTACGAGCAGTACTTC. Supplemented by reference TRBV2 and TRBJ2-7, the full variable domain reads EPEVTQTPSHQVTQMGQEVILRCVPISNHLYFYWYRQILGQKVEFLVSFYNNEISEKSEIFDDQFSVERPDGSNFTLKIRSTKLEDSAMYFCASSESDGTAYEQYFGPGTRLTVT.

On this clone itself: The sample contains more than one DNA sequence encoding this CDR3. The chain joins TRBV28 to TRBJ2-3; maybe TRBD2 (7 bases). V was trimmed by 5 bases and J by 4 bases, leaving 16 bases between them. Per the germline V gene, CDR1 is MDHEN and CDR2 is SYDVKM. The CDR3 runs to 15 residues. The CDR3 loop reads CASSPRLAGADTQYF. CDR3 nucleotides: TGTGCCAGCAGTCCTCGACTAGCAGGGGCAGATACGCAGTATTTT.

The chain links TRBV27 to TRBJ2-1; D gene unclear. Germline-derived CDR1 and CDR2 are MNHEY and SMNVEV (reference sequence). V dropped 6 bases and J dropped 0 bases, with 12 bases sitting between them. The CDR3 totals 15 residues. The CDR3 region has the DNA TGTGCCAGCAGCCGAAGATCAACCTCCTACAATGAGCAGTTCTTC. It specifies CASSRRSTSYNEQFF.

The chain joins TRBV7-2 to TRBJ1-2; maybe TRBD1 (5 bases). This CDR3 is built from 14 residues. In germline, CDR1 is SGHTA, CDR2 FQGNSA. V lost 0 bases and J 3 bases, leaving 8 bases between the germline ends. CDR3 sequence reads: CASSLAQGYYGYTF. CDR3 sequence (DNA): TGTGCCAGCAGCTTAGCCCAGGGATACTATGGCTACACCTTC.

A word on this clone: One end of the junction fails to match germline, which may point to a read error. This rearrangement joins TRBV7-7 to TRBJ2-6, with 7 positions matching TRBD2. This CDR3 has 16 amino acids. Germline V lookup: CDR1 SSHAT, CDR2 FNYEAQ (reference sequence). CDR3 DNA: TGTGCTAGCAGCCAGAACACGGGAGGCGGGTCTGCCGTCCTGACTTTC. It yields the protein CASSQNTGGGSAVLTF.

J is TRBJ2-6 and V is TRBV5-1, with D perhaps given as TRBD1 or TRBD2 (6 bases each). Germline CDR1 reads SGHRS; CDR2 reads YFSETQ. The CDR3 totals 16 residues. Trimming took 6 bases from V and 3 from J, leaving 16 bases between them. The CDR3 DNA reads TGCGCCAGCACCCAAACGGGGGCGCTTGGGGCCAACGTCCTGACTTTC. This sequence encodes CASTQTGALGANVLTF. The variable domain in full, completed from reference TRBV5-1 and TRBJ2-6, reads KAGVTQTPRYLIKTRGQQVTLSCSPISGHRSVSWYQQTPGQGLQFLFEYFSETQRNKGNFPGRFSGRQFSNSRSEMNVSTLELGDSALYLCASTQTGALGANVLTFGAGSRLTVL.

CDR3 loop: CASSRSGLNTGELFF. For the CDR3, the DNA is TGTGCCAGCAGCCGAAGCGGTTTGAACACCGGGGAGCTGTTTTTT. The rearrangement uses TRBV7-8 and TRBJ2-2; possible D gene TRBD2, 5 bases. CDR3 length: 15 residues. Trimming stripped 5 bases from V and 1 base from J, with 11 bases between. Germline CDR1 and CDR2: SGHVS and FQNEAQ.

V usage is TRBV10-2 and J usage is TRBJ2-1; tentative D call: TRBD2 (6 bases). Germline lookup yields CDR1 WSHSY and CDR2 SAAADI. The length of the CDR3 is 16 residues. V dropped 8 bases and J dropped 0 bases, with 17 bases sitting between them. The chain's CDR3 is CASGPKAGPSYNEQFF. In DNA, the CDR3 is TGCGCCAGCGGACCCAAAGCGGGCCCCTCCTACAATGAGCAGTTCTTC.

The rearrangement links TRBV6-1 to TRBJ1-1; 7 positions match TRBD1. The CDR3 runs 13 residues. V was clipped by 9 bases and J by 1 base; unmatched bases: 5. Germline V CDR1 and CDR2: MNHNS, SASEGT. CDR3 protein: CASRTGSNTEAFF. DNA of the CDR3: TGTGCCAGTAGGACAGGTTCGAACACTGAAGCTTTCTTT.

This rearrangement joins TRBV19 to TRBJ1-2, with 7 bases that match TRBD1. V dropped 5 bases and J dropped 6; count of bases not matched to a gene: 6. CDR3 length: 13 residues. Looked up from germline, CDR1 is LNHDA and CDR2 is SQIVND (reference sequence). The CDR3 loop reads CASSPPQGDGYTF. DNA for the CDR3: TGTGCCAGTAGTCCCCCGCAGGGGGATGGCTACACCTTC.

The chain recombines TRBV29-1 with TRBJ2-3; tentative D call: TRBD1 (5 bases). Germline values: CDR1 SQVTM, CDR2 ANQGSEA. Trimming removed 3 bases at V and 3 bases at J, with 13 bases between. There are 14 residues in the CDR3. As DNA, the CDR3 is TGCAGCGTTGACCAGGGTGTTACTACAGATACGCAGTATTTT. As protein: CSVDQGVTTDTQYF.

This clone was seen only once. The gene calls are TRBV7-2 and TRBJ2-1; tentative D call: TRBD2 (5 bases). This CDR3 is 14 amino acids long. Germline assignment: CDR1 SGHTA and CDR2 FQGNSA. V gave up 3 bases and J gave up 6 bases, with 12 bases separating them. The CDR3 coding sequence is TGTGCCAGCAGCTTTGTGGGAGTGAGCAATGAGCAGTTCTTC. It translates to CASSFVGVSNEQFF.

This chain joins TRBV6-5 and TRBJ2-1, with a weak D call TRBD2 (6 bases). Germline V lookup: CDR1 MNHEY, CDR2 SVGAGI. Trimming took off 2 bases at V and 7 bases at J, with 12 bases between the two ends. This CDR3 comprises 14 residues. CDR3 DNA: TGTGCCAGCAGTTACGGACTAAGGAAGAATGAGCAGTTCTTC. Protein product: CASSYGLRKNEQFF.

V usage is TRBV5-1 and J usage is TRBJ2-2; perhaps TRBD2 as D (5 bases). Between the trimmed V and J ends, which lost 3 bases and 0 bases, there was a span of 15 bases. The CDR3 has 17 residues. Germline assignment: CDR1 SGHRS and CDR2 YFSETQ. CDR3 loop: CASSSLVPTANTGELFF. The DNA for the CDR3 is TGCGCCAGCAGCTCACTAGTGCCGACCGCGAACACCGGGGAGCTGTTTTTT.

The rearrangement uses TRBV10-3 and TRBJ1-1; 7 positions agree with TRBD1. V lost 1 base and J lost 0; bases outside the gene matches: 2. Per germline, CDR1 ENHRY and CDR2 SYGVKD. The CDR3 contains 15 residues. CDR3 residues: CAISEWGQMNTEAFF. The CDR3, as DNA: TGTGCCATCAGTGAGTGGGGACAGATGAACACTGAAGCTTTCTTT.

V is TRBV27 and J is TRBJ2-1; TRBD2 matches 10 bases. The CDR3 extends over 18 amino acids. Germline CDR1 is MNHEY and CDR2 is SMNVEV (reference sequence). J was trimmed by 4 bases and V by 3 bases; bases with no gene match: 12. CDR3: CASSFTSGIIVGYNEQFF. CDR3 coding DNA: TGTGCCAGCAGTTTTACTAGCGGGATAATAGTTGGGTACAATGAGCAGTTCTTC.

The genes are TRBV5-1 and TRBJ2-3; 7 nucleotides match TRBD2. Germline CDR1 SGHRS, CDR2 YFSETQ. J gave up 3 bases and V 0 bases, and 7 bases lay outside the gene matches. The CDR3 spans 16 residues. CDR3 region: CASSLAPGGGTDTQYF. The DNA of the CDR3 is TGCGCCAGCAGCTTGGCCCCGGGAGGAGGGACAGATACGCAGTATTTT.